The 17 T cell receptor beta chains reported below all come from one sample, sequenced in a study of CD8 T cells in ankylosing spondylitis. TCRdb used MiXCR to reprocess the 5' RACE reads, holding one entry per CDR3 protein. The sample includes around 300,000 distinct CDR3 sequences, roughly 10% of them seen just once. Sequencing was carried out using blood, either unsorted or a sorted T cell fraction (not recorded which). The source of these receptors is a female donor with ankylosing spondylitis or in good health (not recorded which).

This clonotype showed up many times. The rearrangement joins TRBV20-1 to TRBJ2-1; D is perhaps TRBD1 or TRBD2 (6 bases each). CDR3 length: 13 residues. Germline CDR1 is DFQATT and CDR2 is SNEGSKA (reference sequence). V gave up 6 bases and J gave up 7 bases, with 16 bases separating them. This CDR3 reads CSASRGAGNEQFF. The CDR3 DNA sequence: TGCAGTGCCTCAAGGGGGGCTGGGAATGAGCAGTTCTTC.

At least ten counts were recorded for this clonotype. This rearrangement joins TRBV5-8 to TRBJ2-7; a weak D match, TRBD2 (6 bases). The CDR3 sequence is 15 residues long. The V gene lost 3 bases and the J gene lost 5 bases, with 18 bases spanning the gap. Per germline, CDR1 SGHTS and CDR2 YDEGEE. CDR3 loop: CASSSPGQAGNEQYF. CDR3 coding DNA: TGTGCCAGCAGCTCACCAGGGCAGGCGGGAAACGAGCAGTACTTC. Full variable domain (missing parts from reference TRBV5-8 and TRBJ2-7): EAGVTQSPTHLIKTRGQQATLRCSPISGHTSVYWYQQALGLGLQFLLWYDEGEERNRGNFPPRFSGRQFPNYSSELNVNALELEDSALYLCASSSPGQAGNEQYFGPGTRLTVT.

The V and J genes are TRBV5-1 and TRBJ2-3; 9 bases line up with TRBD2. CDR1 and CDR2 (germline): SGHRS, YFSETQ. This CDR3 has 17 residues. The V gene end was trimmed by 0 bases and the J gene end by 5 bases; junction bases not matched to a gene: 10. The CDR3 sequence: CASSLGFGLAIQDTQYF. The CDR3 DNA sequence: TGCGCCAGCAGCTTGGGTTTCGGACTAGCGATACAAGATACGCAGTATTTT.

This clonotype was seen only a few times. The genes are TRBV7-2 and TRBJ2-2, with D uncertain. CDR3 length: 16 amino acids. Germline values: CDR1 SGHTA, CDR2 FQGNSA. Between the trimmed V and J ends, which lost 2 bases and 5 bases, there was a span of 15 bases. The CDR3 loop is CASSLRAVGNTGELFF. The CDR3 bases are TGTGCCAGCAGCTTAAGGGCAGTGGGTAATACCGGGGAGCTGTTTTTT.

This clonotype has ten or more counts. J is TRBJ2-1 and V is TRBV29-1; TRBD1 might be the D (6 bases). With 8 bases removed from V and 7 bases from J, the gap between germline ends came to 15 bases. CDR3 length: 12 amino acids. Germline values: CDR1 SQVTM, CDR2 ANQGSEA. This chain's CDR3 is CSLKGVSNEQFF. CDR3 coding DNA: TGCAGCCTTAAGGGGGTTAGTAATGAGCAGTTCTTC.

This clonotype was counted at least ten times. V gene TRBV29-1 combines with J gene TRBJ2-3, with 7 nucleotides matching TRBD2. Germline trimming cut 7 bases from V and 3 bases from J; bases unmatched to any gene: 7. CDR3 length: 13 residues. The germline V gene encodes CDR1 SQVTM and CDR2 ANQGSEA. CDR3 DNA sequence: TGCAGCGCTGATGAGGGAGGGACAGATACGCAGTATTTT. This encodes CSADEGGTDTQYF.

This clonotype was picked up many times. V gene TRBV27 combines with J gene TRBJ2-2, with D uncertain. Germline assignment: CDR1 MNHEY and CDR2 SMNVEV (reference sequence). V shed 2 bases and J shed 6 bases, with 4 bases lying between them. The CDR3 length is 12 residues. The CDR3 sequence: CASSLKAGELFF. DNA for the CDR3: TGTGCCAGCAGTTTAAAGGCCGGGGAGCTGTTTTTT.

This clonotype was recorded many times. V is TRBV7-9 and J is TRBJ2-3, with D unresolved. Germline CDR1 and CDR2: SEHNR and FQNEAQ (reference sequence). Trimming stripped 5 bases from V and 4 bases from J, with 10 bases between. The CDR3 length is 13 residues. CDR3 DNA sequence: TGTGCCAGCAGCCCTTCACAGCCAGATACGCAGTATTTT. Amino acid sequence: CASSPSQPDTQYF.

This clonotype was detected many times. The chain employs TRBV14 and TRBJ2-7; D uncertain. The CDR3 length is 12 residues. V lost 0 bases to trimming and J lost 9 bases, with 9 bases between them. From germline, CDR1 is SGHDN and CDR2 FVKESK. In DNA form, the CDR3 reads TGTGCCAGCAGCCAAGAAGGGTTGGCGCAGTACTTC. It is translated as CASSQEGLAQYF.

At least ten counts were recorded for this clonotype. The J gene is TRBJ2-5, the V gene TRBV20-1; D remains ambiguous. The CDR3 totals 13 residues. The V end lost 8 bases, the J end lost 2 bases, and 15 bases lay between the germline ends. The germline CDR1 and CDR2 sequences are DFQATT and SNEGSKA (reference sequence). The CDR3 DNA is TGCAGTACCTCTAGGAGTAGACAAGAGACCCAGTACTTC. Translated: CSTSRSRQETQYF.

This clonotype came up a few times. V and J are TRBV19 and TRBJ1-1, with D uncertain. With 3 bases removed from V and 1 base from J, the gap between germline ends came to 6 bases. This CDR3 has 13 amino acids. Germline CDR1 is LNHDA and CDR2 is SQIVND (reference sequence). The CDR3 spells CASSMPGNTEAFF. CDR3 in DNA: TGTGCCAGTAGTATGCCAGGGAACACTGAAGCTTTCTTT.

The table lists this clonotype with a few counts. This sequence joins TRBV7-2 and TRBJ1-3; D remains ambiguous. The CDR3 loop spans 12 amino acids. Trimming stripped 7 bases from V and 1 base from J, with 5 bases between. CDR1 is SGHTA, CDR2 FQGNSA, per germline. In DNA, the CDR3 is TGTGCCAGCACTGAATCTGGAAACACCATATATTTT. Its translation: CASTESGNTIYF.

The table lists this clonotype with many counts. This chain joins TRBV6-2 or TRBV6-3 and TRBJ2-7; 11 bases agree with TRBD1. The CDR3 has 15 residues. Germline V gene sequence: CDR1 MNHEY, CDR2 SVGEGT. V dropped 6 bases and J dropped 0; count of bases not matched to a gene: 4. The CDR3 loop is CASRDGQGASYEQYF. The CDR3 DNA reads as TGTGCCAGCAGGGACGGACAGGGGGCCTCCTACGAGCAGTACTTC.

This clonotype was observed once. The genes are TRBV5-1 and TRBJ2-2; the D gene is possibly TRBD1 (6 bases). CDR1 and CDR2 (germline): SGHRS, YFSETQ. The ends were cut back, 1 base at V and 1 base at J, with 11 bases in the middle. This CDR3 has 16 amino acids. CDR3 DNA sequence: TGCGCCAGCAGCTTGTGGCAGGGGAAGAACACCGGGGAGCTGTTTTTT. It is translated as CASSLWQGKNTGELFF.

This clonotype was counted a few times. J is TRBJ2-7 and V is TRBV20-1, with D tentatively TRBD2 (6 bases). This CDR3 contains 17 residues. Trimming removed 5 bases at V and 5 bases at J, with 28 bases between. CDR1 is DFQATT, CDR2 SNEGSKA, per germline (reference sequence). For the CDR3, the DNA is TGCAGTGCTCCCGACCCTACGGAGGGGTTCTTGAGGAACGAGCAGTACTTC. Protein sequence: CSAPDPTEGFLRNEQYF.

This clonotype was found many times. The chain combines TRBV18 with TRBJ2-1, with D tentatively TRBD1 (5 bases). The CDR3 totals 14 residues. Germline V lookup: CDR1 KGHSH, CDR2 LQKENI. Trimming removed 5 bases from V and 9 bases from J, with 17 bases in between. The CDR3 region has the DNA TGTGCCAGCTCAGAACCAGGGCGGCTTGGTGAGCAGTTCTTC. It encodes CASSEPGRLGEQFF.

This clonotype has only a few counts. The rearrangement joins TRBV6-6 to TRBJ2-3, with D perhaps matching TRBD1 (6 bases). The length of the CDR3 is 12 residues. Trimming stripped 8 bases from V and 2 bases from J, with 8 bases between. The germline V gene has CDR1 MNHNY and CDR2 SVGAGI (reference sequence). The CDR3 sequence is CASGQYTDTQYF. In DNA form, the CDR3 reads TGTGCCAGCGGACAGTACACAGATACGCAGTATTTT.